This T cell receptor beta chain comes out of a study of blood T cell repertoires in COVID-19. V lost 6 bases, J lost 0 bases, and 5 bases stayed unmatched. Germline V lookup: CDR1 MDHEN, CDR2 SYDVKM. The CDR3 totals 16 residues. Assay used: immunoSEQ multiplex PCR; TCRdb lists only in-frame clones, some missing. The table includes some 45,000 clones, more than 75% detected once. The chain couples TRBV28 to TRBJ1-6, with TRBD1 matching 7 bases. The sample consisted of peripheral blood. This sequence was found in a man between 65 and 79 years old with acute or convalescent COVID-19. CDR3 bases: TGTGCCAGCAGATCGACAGGGAGCTCCTATAATTCACCCCTCCACTTT. Translation gives CASRSTGSSYNSPLHF. Looking up the rest from reference TRBV28 and TRBJ1-6 gives the full variable domain: DVKVTQSSRYLVKRTGEKVFLECVQDMDHENMFWYRQDPGLGLRLIYFSYDVKMKEKGDIPEGYSVSREKKERFSLILESASTNQTSMYLCASRSTGSSYNSPLHFGNGTRLTVT.